A single sample gave rise to the 12 T cell receptor beta chains below, sequenced in a study of OX40 agonist ivuxolimab in advanced cancers. TCRdb's table, derived via immunoSEQ multiplex PCR, lists solely in-frame clones and lacks some. The sample has about 16,000 clones, about 86% seen once. The sample here was CD4+ or CD8+ T cells sorted from blood, taken in a trial of the OX40 agonist ivuxolimab. The receptors were sampled from an adult with an advanced solid tumor such as melanoma, head and neck, liver or kidney cancer.

The chain employs TRBV18 and TRBJ1-6, with D possibly being TRBD1 (5 bases). The CDR3 loop spans 15 amino acids. Germline CDR1 is KGHSH and CDR2 is LQKENI. The ends were cut back, 5 bases at V and 3 bases at J, with 11 bases in the middle. The CDR3 DNA reads as TGTGCCAGCTCAGCGGCGGGGGACTATAATTCACCCCTCCACTTT. It specifies CASSAAGDYNSPLHF.

The chain recombines TRBV27 with TRBJ2-7; tentative D call: TRBD1 (6 bases). Between the trimmed V and J ends, which lost 6 bases and 2 bases, there was a span of 11 bases. This CDR3 is built from 13 residues. CDR1 is MNHEY and CDR2 is SMNVEV in the germline V gene (reference sequence). The CDR3 DNA is TGTGCCAGCAGCCCCGGGACACCCTACGAGCAGTACTTC. Residues: CASSPGTPYEQYF.

This rearrangement joins TRBV6-1 to TRBJ2-1, with 10 bases identical to TRBD2. The trim removed 0 bases at V and 7 bases at J, leaving 6 bases unmatched. The germline CDR1 and CDR2 sequences are MNHNS and SASEGT. The CDR3 consists of 16 residues. The chain's CDR3 is CASSEAASGGANEQFF. For the CDR3, the DNA is TGTGCCAGCAGTGAAGCCGCGAGCGGGGGGGCGAATGAGCAGTTCTTC.

The V gene is TRBV11-3, the J gene TRBJ2-5, with no clear D. Germline assignment: CDR1 SGHNT and CDR2 YENEEA. The CDR3 loop spans 14 amino acids. V lost 5 bases and J lost 7, with 17 bases in between. CDR3 nucleotides: TGTGCCAGCAGCCTGGGTGGGGTCTCGGGGACCCAGTACTTC. Its translation: CASSLGGVSGTQYF.

This clone was seen just once. The rearrangement joins TRBV6-6 to TRBJ1-5; D gene ambiguous. Germline lookup yields CDR1 MNHNY and CDR2 SVGAGI (reference sequence). This CDR3 contains 12 residues. With 6 bases removed from V and 0 bases from J, the gap between germline ends came to 3 bases. CDR3 residues: CASRYSNQPQHF. For the CDR3, the DNA is TGTGCCAGCAGATATAGCAATCAGCCCCAGCATTTT.

V usage is TRBV1 and J usage is TRBJ2-1; the table's D gene call, TRBD1, was not cross checked with the DNA. TRBV1 is a recognized pseudogene. The CDR3 runs to 16 residues. The CDR3 DNA reads as TGCACCAGCAGGCCAAACAGGGGGCGCGGGTGCAATGAGCAGTTCTTC. It translates to CTSRPNRGRGCNEQFF.

The chain joins TRBV1 to TRBJ2-7; the table's TRBD2 call for D was not verified on the DNA. TRBV1 is given as a pseudogene. This CDR3 spans 19 amino acids. CDR3 DNA sequence: TGCACCAGCAGCCAGGGGGGGGCGGCTAGCGCCAATCTCTCCTACGAGCAGTACTTC. It specifies CTSSQGGAASANLSYEQYF.

The chain is built from TRBV5-1 and TRBJ2-1; 13 nucleotides align to TRBD2. The CDR3 covers 15 residues. The junction had 3 bases not matched to a gene; V was cut back by 3 bases and J by 6 bases. The germline gives CDR1 SGHRS, CDR2 YFSETQ. The CDR3 reads CASSSGTSGVNEQFF. The CDR3 nucleotides read TGCGCCAGCAGCTCCGGGACTAGCGGGGTCAATGAGCAGTTCTTC.

The chain uses TRBV19 and TRBJ2-2; possibly TRBD1 for D (6 bases). In germline, CDR1 is LNHDA, CDR2 SQIVND (reference sequence). This CDR3 comprises 18 residues. V dropped 6 bases and J dropped 0 bases, with 20 bases sitting between them. CDR3 in DNA: TGTGCCAGTAGATTACTAACTTTGTACAGGGCGAACACCGGGGAGCTGTTTTTT. This codes for CASRLLTLYRANTGELFF.

This clone has just one count. The J gene is TRBJ2-3, the V gene TRBV5-5, with D possibly matching TRBD2 (6 bases). The CDR3 runs 15 residues. Germline V gives CDR1 SGHKS, CDR2 YYEKEE (reference sequence). V was trimmed by 6 bases and J by 1 base, leaving 15 bases between them. The CDR3 coding sequence is TGTGCCAGCACCAGGGATGGAGGGGGCACAGATACGCAGTATTTT. Amino acids: CASTRDGGGTDTQYF.

As to this clone: The germline gene is not matched at one end of the junction; a read error may be the cause. The gene calls are TRBV6-1 and TRBJ1-1; D remains unclear. CDR1 is MNHNS, CDR2 SASEGT, per germline. The CDR3 runs to 12 residues. The CDR3 region is CASSLRFRGAFF. The CDR3 DNA reads TGTGCAAGCAGCCTCCGGTTTAGAGGGGCTTTCTTT.

This clone has a handful of counts. The V call is TRBV9, the J call TRBJ1-2, with no clear D. Per germline, CDR1 SGDLS and CDR2 YYNGEE. This CDR3 is built from 12 residues. Trimming removed 3 bases at V and 2 bases at J, with 5 bases between. As DNA, the CDR3 is TGTGCCAGCAGCGCGGCCAACTATGGCTACACCTTC. Translated, it gives CASSAANYGYTF. Filled out from reference TRBV9 and TRBJ1-2, the complete variable domain reads DSGVTQTPKHLITATGQRVTLRCSPRSGDLSVYWYQQSLDQGLQFLIQYYNGEERAKGNILERFSAQQFPDLHSELNLSSLELGDSALYFCASSAANYGYTFGSGTRLTVV.